A single sample gave rise to the 16 T cell receptor beta chains below, sequenced in a study of quantifying T cell responses using KT2 cells. In the study overall: TCR alpha and beta constant-region primers primed reverse transcription of RNA.

Each cDNA got a UMI-containing oligo ligated at its 3' end. An equimolar mix of RC1.1 and RC1.2 primed the beta chain across TRBC1 and TRBC2. Each CDR3 protein is one row after TCRdb ran MiXCR on the UMI-ligation and nested PCR reads. The table lists over 55,000 distinct CDR3 sequences, 9% to 15% of them singletons, with approximately 10% in the top ten. The sequencing input was PBMCs spiked with cells of the T cell clone KT2. The receptors come from a human donor.

The chain couples TRBV10-2 to TRBJ1-5, with 9 bases matching TRBD1. CDR1 and CDR2 (germline): WSHSY, SAAADI. The CDR3 spans 14 residues. The junction had 4 bases not matched to a gene; V was cut back by 4 bases and J by 6 bases. The CDR3 sequence: CASSAQGAGQPQHF. CDR3 sequence (DNA): TGCGCCAGCAGTGCACAGGGGGCGGGTCAGCCCCAGCATTTT.

The table lists this clonotype with a few counts. The chain carries TRBV11-3 and TRBJ2-2, with D tentatively TRBD2 (6 bases). Trimming removed 10 bases at V and 2 bases at J, with 11 bases between. Germline CDR1 is SGHNT and CDR2 is YENEEA. This CDR3 spans 13 amino acids. CDR3 bases: TGTGCCACAGGACTATTAAACACCGGGGAGCTGTTTTTT. Protein sequence: CATGLLNTGELFF.

The J gene is TRBJ2-2, the V gene TRBV3-1; D tentatively reads TRBD1 or TRBD2 (5 bases each). Germline CDR1 reads LGHDT; CDR2 reads YNNKEL (reference sequence). The V gene lost 0 bases and the J gene lost 4 bases, with 12 bases spanning the gap. This CDR3 is built from 16 residues. The CDR3 spells CASSQEQGVSTGELFF. The CDR3 DNA follows: TGTGCCAGCAGCCAAGAGCAGGGAGTTAGCACCGGGGAGCTGTTTTTT.

V and J are TRBV2 and TRBJ1-5, with D possibly matching TRBD1 (6 bases). V shed 1 base and J shed 5 bases, with 12 bases lying between them. The CDR3 covers 15 residues. Germline V gene sequence: CDR1 SNHLY, CDR2 FYNNEI. The CDR3 here is CASSEEGGAHQPQHF. The CDR3 bases are TGTGCCAGCAGTGAAGAGGGGGGGGCCCATCAGCCCCAGCATTTT.

This clonotype was seen only a few times. The chain has TRBV2 and TRBJ2-7; D unresolved. The germline V gene encodes CDR1 SNHLY and CDR2 FYNNEI. Trimming removed 6 bases at V and 4 bases at J, with 7 bases between. The CDR3 runs to 11 residues. As DNA, the CDR3 is TGTGCCAGCAGCGTAAAGTACGAGCAGTACTTC. Translating gives CASSVKYEQYF.

A few counts support this clonotype. The chain has TRBV7-2 and TRBJ2-1, with 14 nucleotides matching TRBD2. The CDR3 runs 19 residues. Germline assignment: CDR1 SGHTA and CDR2 FQGNSA. V trimming: 6 bases; J trimming: 9 bases; junction bases outside the gene matches: 19. CDR3 loop: CASSLTSRLAGGPMGEQFF. CDR3 DNA sequence: TGTGCCAGCAGTCTTACCTCGAGACTAGCGGGAGGGCCGATGGGTGAGCAGTTCTTC.

The rearrangement uses TRBV6-6 and TRBJ1-1; perhaps TRBD1 as D (5 bases). V lost 5 bases and J lost 10, with 26 bases in between. The CDR3 loop spans 16 amino acids. Germline assignment: CDR1 MNHNY and CDR2 SVGAGI (reference sequence). Here the CDR3 reads CASSISFEPGQGLAFF. CDR3 nucleotides: TGTGCCAGCAGTATATCCTTCGAACCGGGCCAGGGACTAGCTTTCTTT.

In its sample, this clonotype was seen many times. The chain recombines TRBV20-1 with TRBJ1-2; tentatively, D is TRBD1 (6 bases). The CDR3 has 16 amino acids. Per germline, CDR1 DFQATT and CDR2 SNEGSKA (reference sequence). Trimming removed 0 bases from V and 4 bases from J, with 18 bases in between. The CDR3 sequence: CSARDPSRDTSYGYTF. The CDR3 bases are TGCAGTGCTAGAGATCCATCCCGGGACACGAGCTATGGCTACACCTTC.

This clonotype has just a few counts. V and J are TRBV29-1 and TRBJ2-7; unclear D gene. In germline, CDR1 is SQVTM, CDR2 ANQGSEA. Trimming removed 4 bases from V and 0 bases from J, with 4 bases in between. The CDR3 sequence is 11 residues long. DNA of the CDR3: TGCAGCGTTGTCCTCTCCTACGAGCAGTACTTC. Translated: CSVVLSYEQYF.

Only a few counts were recorded for this clonotype. The chain uses TRBV5-1 and TRBJ2-2, with a possible D match to TRBD2 (5 bases). This CDR3 comprises 14 residues. The germline CDR1 and CDR2 sequences are SGHRS and YFSETQ. The V end was cut by 2 bases, the J end by 1 base, with 6 bases between. The CDR3 DNA is TGCGCCAGCAGCTTAGGAGGGAACACCGGGGAGCTGTTTTTT. Translation: CASSLGGNTGELFF.

By sample fraction, this clonotype is medium-sized. V is TRBV7-4 and J is TRBJ1-5; a weak D match, TRBD1 (5 bases). The ends were cut back, 2 bases at V and 2 bases at J, with 16 bases in the middle. Germline assignment: CDR1 SGHVT and CDR2 SQSDAQ. The CDR3 covers 17 residues. The CDR3, as DNA: TGTGCCAGCAGCTTAAGGGCGGGACCAGAGGGCAATCAGCCCCAGCATTTT. Translating gives CASSLRAGPEGNQPQHF.

This clonotype was recorded a few times. V and J are TRBV11-1 and TRBJ2-7; tentatively, D is TRBD1 or TRBD2 (6 bases each). CDR3 length equals 14 residues. Germline CDR1 is SGHAT and CDR2 is FQDESV (reference sequence). V lost 5 bases, J lost 3 bases, and 14 bases lay in between. CDR3 in amino acids: CASSRAGGGYEQYF. CDR3 sequence (DNA): TGTGCCAGCAGCCGGGCCGGGGGCGGCTACGAGCAGTACTTC.

This clonotype was picked up many times. V gene TRBV20-1 combines with J gene TRBJ2-3; D may be TRBD1 (6 bases). Germline V gene lookup returns CDR1 DFQATT and CDR2 SNEGSKA (reference sequence). This CDR3 spans 13 amino acids. V was clipped by 7 bases and J by 13 bases, with 24 bases between them. CDR3 amino acids: CSGTKYRDNSKYF. In nucleotides, the CDR3 is TGCAGTGGTACGAAATACCGGGACAATTCCAAGTATTTT.

This clonotype has a handful of counts. V and J are TRBV6-5 and TRBJ2-7; 9 positions agree with TRBD2. The length of the CDR3 is 14 residues. With V trimmed by 5 bases and J by 4 bases, 6 bases remained unmatched. Germline lookup yields CDR1 MNHEY and CDR2 SVGAGI. The CDR3 here is CASSVNLAGYEQYF. In DNA form, the CDR3 reads TGTGCCAGCAGTGTGAACCTAGCGGGGTACGAGCAGTACTTC.

This clonotype has at least ten counts. This chain uses TRBV6-5 with TRBJ1-1; no firm D call. CDR3 size: 13 residues. The germline V gene has CDR1 MNHEY and CDR2 SVGAGI. The V end was cut by 11 bases, the J end by 0 bases, with 13 bases between. The CDR3 sequence is CAGCAVMNTEAFF. CDR3 sequence (DNA): TGTGCCGGCTGTGCGGTTATGAACACTGAAGCTTTCTTT.

In this sample, this clonotype turned up many times. The rearrangement links TRBV7-9 to TRBJ2-3; 7 bases line up with TRBD1. V gave up 4 bases and J gave up 3 bases; unmatched junction bases: 7. The CDR3 loop spans 15 amino acids. Germline loops: CDR1 SEHNR, CDR2 FQNEAQ (reference sequence). The CDR3 reads CASSSKGTVTDTQYF. The CDR3 bases are TGTGCCAGCAGCTCAAAGGGGACAGTTACAGATACGCAGTATTTT.